Below, 26 T cell receptor beta chains from the same sample are listed, as sequenced in a study of T cells in Graves' hyperthyroidism and ophthalmopathy. Amplified TCR beta CDR3 regions derived from RNA transcripts. HTBI primers were employed in a first-round RT-PCR of the TCR CDR3. MiXCR, applied by TCRdb to the multiplex PCR reads, yields one record per CDR3 protein. Counted here are approximately 510,000 distinct CDR3 sequences, 35% to 50% occurring once; the ten biggest clones make up about two fifths. Sequenced material: peripheral blood or thyroid tissue (not recorded which). The receptors here all came from an adult woman with Graves' disease, either hyperthyroidism or ophthalmopathy (not recorded which).

The chain couples TRBV29-1 to TRBJ2-3; the D is unclear. V was clipped by 4 bases and J by 5 bases, with 7 bases between them. Per germline, CDR1 SQVTM and CDR2 ANQGSEA. The CDR3 totals 11 residues. CDR3 DNA: TGCAGCGTTGGCCCGGAAGATACGCAGTATTTT. Amino acids: CSVGPEDTQYF.

This clonotype has just a few counts. The CDR3, as DNA: TGTGCCAGCAGTGATGGATGGGGGCGAGGGAATGAAAAACTGTTTTTT. Translation: CASSDGWGRGNEKLFF. The rearrangement links TRBV2 to TRBJ1-4; D is perhaps TRBD1 (6 bases). Trimming stripped 3 bases from V and 5 bases from J, with 16 bases between. Germline V gives CDR1 SNHLY, CDR2 FYNNEI. This CDR3 has 16 residues.

The sample holds a few counts of this clonotype. The CDR3 DNA follows: TGTGCCAGCAGTGACTTGGACAGGCCAAATCAGCCCCAGCATTTT. Translating gives CASSDLDRPNQPQHF. The V gene is TRBV2, the J gene TRBJ1-5; TRBD1 agrees at 7 bases. Per the germline V gene, CDR1 is SNHLY and CDR2 is FYNNEI. The V gene end was trimmed by 3 bases and the J gene end by 4 bases; junction bases not matched to a gene: 6. The CDR3 loop spans 15 amino acids.

The chain recombines TRBV2 with TRBJ1-4; perhaps TRBD1 as D (6 bases). CDR1 SNHLY and CDR2 FYNNEI come from the germline V gene. This CDR3 has 13 residues. The V end lost 6 bases, the J end lost 7 bases, and 12 bases lay between the germline ends. The CDR3 nucleotides are TGTGCCAGCAGACCGGGACAAGGTGAAAAACTGTTTTTT. Its protein is CASRPGQGEKLFF. Complete variable domain (other parts from reference TRBV2 and TRBJ1-4): EPEVTQTPSHQVTQMGQEVILRCVPISNHLYFYWYRQILGQKVEFLVSFYNNEISEKSEIFDDQFSVERPDGSNFTLKIRSTKLEDSAMYFCASRPGQGEKLFFGSGTQLSVL.

V usage is TRBV19 and J usage is TRBJ1-1; D gene ambiguous. V gave up 5 bases and J gave up 0 bases, with 10 bases separating them. The germline V gene encodes CDR1 LNHDA and CDR2 SQIVND (reference sequence). The CDR3 loop spans 14 amino acids. The DNA for the CDR3 is TGTGCCAGTAGTGGACGGACCATGAACACTGAAGCTTTCTTT. Translating it yields CASSGRTMNTEAFF.

The V and J genes are TRBV15 and TRBJ2-7; D is perhaps TRBD2 (5 bases). Trimming shortened V by 6 bases and J by 6 bases, and 15 bases separated the two germline ends. CDR1 and CDR2 from the germline V gene are LNHNV and YYDKDF (reference sequence). The CDR3 loop spans 13 amino acids. The CDR3 protein is CATSKIEGSEQYF. DNA of the CDR3: TGTGCCACCAGTAAGATCGAGGGCTCCGAGCAGTACTTC.

A few counts support this clonotype. This may stem from a read error, because a much larger clone lies one nucleotide away. V and J are TRBV29-1 and TRBJ1-1, with no clear D. V lost 4 bases and J 0 bases, leaving 3 bases between the germline ends. CDR1 and CDR2 (germline): SQVTM, ANQGSEA. The CDR3 is 11 amino acids. The CDR3 bases are TGCAGCGTTGCGGTGAACACTGAAGCTTTCTTT. This gives the protein CSVAVNTEAFF.

The CDR3 nucleotides are TGTGCCAGCATTCAAACCCCGGGACAGGACTACGAGCAGTACTTC. Its translation is CASIQTPGQDYEQYF. This chain uses TRBV28 with TRBJ2-7; TRBD1 agrees at 8 bases. The V and J ends lost 7 bases and 3 bases, in that order; junction bases with no gene match: 11. This CDR3 comprises 15 residues. CDR1 is MDHEN, CDR2 SYDVKM, per germline.

The DNA for the CDR3 is TGCAGCGTTGAACATGGGCGTTTGAACACTGAAGCTTTCTTT. Protein product: CSVEHGRLNTEAFF. The chain is built from TRBV29-1 and TRBJ1-1; D remains ambiguous. Between the trimmed V and J ends, which lost 2 bases and 0 bases, there was a span of 10 bases. This CDR3 has 14 amino acids. The germline V gene encodes CDR1 SQVTM and CDR2 ANQGSEA.

This clonotype showed up many times. The V gene is TRBV7-6, the J gene TRBJ2-7; 8 positions match TRBD1. The germline gives CDR1 SGHVS, CDR2 FNYEAQ. The CDR3 is made up of 14 amino acids. Unmatched junction bases numbered 6, after V lost 5 bases and J lost 3 bases. CDR3 in DNA: TGTGCCAGCAGCCTACAGGGGGGTTACTACGAGCAGTACTTC. Its protein product is CASSLQGGYYEQYF.

V gene TRBV29-1 combines with J gene TRBJ2-5, with D perhaps matching TRBD2 (5 bases). V shed 5 bases and J shed 9 bases, with 13 bases lying between them. CDR1 and CDR2 from the germline V gene are SQVTM and ANQGSEA. The CDR3 loop spans 11 amino acids. The CDR3 loop reads CSVQRISAQYF. In DNA form, the CDR3 reads TGCAGCGTTCAACGCATTAGCGCCCAGTACTTC.

Turning to this clonotype: At one boundary the junction diverges from the germline segment, which might be a read error. This chain links TRBV2 with TRBJ1-1; a weak D match, TRBD1 (5 bases). CDR1 is SNHLY, CDR2 FYNNEI, per germline. The CDR3 covers 14 residues. The CDR3 spells CASRPLMGLGERIF. As DNA, the CDR3 is TGTGCCAGCAGGCCCCTCATGGGGTTGGGGGAGAGAATCTTT.

The rearrangement uses TRBV7-9 and TRBJ1-2; 7 bases map to TRBD1. The germline V gene has CDR1 SEHNR and CDR2 FQNEAQ (reference sequence). With 6 bases clipped from V and 3 bases from J, the junction kept 10 bases outside the gene matches. This CDR3 region has 15 residues. The DNA of the CDR3 is TGTGCCAGCAGTCCCACAGGGACAGACCACTATGGCTACACCTTC. Encoded protein: CASSPTGTDHYGYTF.

This clonotype was counted many times. V is TRBV5-6 and J is TRBJ1-3, with no clear D. This CDR3 comprises 14 residues. The V gene's germline CDR1 is SGHDT and CDR2 YYEEEE. V lost 0 bases and J lost 0, with 4 bases in between. CDR3 residues: CASSLGASGNTIYF. The CDR3 DNA reads as TGTGCCAGCAGCTTGGGGGCCTCTGGAAACACCATATATTTT. The full variable domain, in which reference TRBV5-6 and TRBJ1-3 provide the parts outside the CDR3, is DAGVTQSPTHLIKTRGQQVTLRCSPKSGHDTVSWYQQALGQGPQFIFQYYEEEERQRGNFPDRFSGHQFPNYSSELNVNALLLGDSALYLCASSLGASGNTIYFGEGSWLTVV.

This chain connects TRBV2 to TRBJ1-5; D call uncertain. Germline V gives CDR1 SNHLY, CDR2 FYNNEI. CDR3 length equals 17 residues. Trimming removed 1 base from V and 7 bases from J, with 20 bases in between. The CDR3 DNA follows: TGTGCCAGCAGTGAAGACAGCGGGAAGCACTACGAGCAGCCCCAGCATTTT. It encodes CASSEDSGKHYEQPQHF.

The rearrangement links TRBV4-1 to TRBJ2-5; weak D call: TRBD1 (6 bases). Trimming took off 3 bases at V and 4 bases at J, with 15 bases between the two ends. The germline CDR1 and CDR2 sequences are MGHRA and YSYEKL. This CDR3 contains 15 residues. This CDR3 reads CASSQMGGRGETQYF. The CDR3 coding sequence is TGCGCCAGCAGCCAGATGGGTGGCAGGGGAGAGACCCAGTACTTC.

Only a few counts were recorded for this clonotype. CDR3 nucleotides: TGCAGCGTGGTGGCGACGGCCGGTTCACCCCTCCACTTT. It specifies CSVVATAGSPLHF. This sequence joins TRBV29-1 and TRBJ1-6; D ambiguous. Per germline, CDR1 SQVTM and CDR2 ANQGSEA. The CDR3 runs to 13 residues. V lost 6 bases and J 9 bases, leaving 15 bases between the germline ends.

In its sample, this clonotype was seen a few times. The chain uses TRBV29-1 and TRBJ2-7; D is unresolved. Between the trimmed V and J ends, which lost 4 bases and 2 bases, there was a span of 12 bases. From germline, CDR1 is SQVTM and CDR2 ANQGSEA. The CDR3 sequence is 13 residues long. CDR3 sequence: CSVGSGRTYEQYF. The DNA for the CDR3 is TGCAGCGTTGGGTCCGGCCGGACCTACGAGCAGTACTTC.

As regards this clonotype: A much larger clone is a single base away; this may be a read error. The rearrangement links TRBV9 to TRBJ2-2; 10 bases line up with TRBD2. Trimming cost V 7 bases and J 5 bases; bases outside gene matches: 11. The V gene's germline CDR1 is SGDLS and CDR2 YYNGEE. CDR3 size: 16 residues. CDR3 nucleotide sequence: TGTGCCAGCGGCGCCGGGGCTAGCGGGAGAACCGGGGAGCTGTTTTTT. Encoded protein: CASGAGASGRTGELFF.

This clonotype appeared many times. This sequence joins TRBV29-1 and TRBJ1-1; TRBD1 matches at 7 bases. CDR3 length: 13 amino acids. Germline V lookup: CDR1 SQVTM, CDR2 ANQGSEA. The CDR3 here is CRWREGARTEAFF. The CDR3 DNA reads as TGCAGGTGGAGGGAGGGGGCTCGAACTGAAGCTTTCTTT. The whole variable domain, filled in from reference TRBV29-1 and TRBJ1-1, reads SAVISQKPSRDICQRGTSLTIQCQVDSQVTMMFWYRQQPGQSLTLIATANQGSEATYESGFVIDKFPISRPNLTFSTLTVSNMSPEDSSIYLCRWREGARTEAFFGQGTRLTVV.

This clonotype turned up a few times. The chain is built from TRBV19 and TRBJ1-2, with no clear D. The CDR3 consists of 13 residues. V was trimmed by 7 bases and J by 4 bases, leaving 13 bases between them. Germline loops: CDR1 LNHDA, CDR2 SQIVND (reference sequence). This CDR3 reads CASTALEVYGYTF. In DNA, the CDR3 is TGTGCCAGTACCGCCCTGGAGGTCTATGGCTACACCTTC.

This chain links TRBV14 with TRBJ2-7; possible D gene TRBD2, 5 bases. This CDR3 contains 16 residues. Germline CDR1 is SGHDN and CDR2 is FVKESK. The V end was cut by 6 bases, the J end by 2 bases, with 20 bases between. The chain's CDR3 is CASSLWGEGKTYEQYF. The CDR3 DNA follows: TGTGCCAGCAGTCTTTGGGGAGAGGGCAAGACCTACGAGCAGTACTTC.

Only a few counts were recorded for this clonotype. This chain joins TRBV29-1 and TRBJ2-7; 9 bases are a match to TRBD1. This CDR3 is built from 14 residues. Germline V gene sequence: CDR1 SQVTM, CDR2 ANQGSEA. With V trimmed by 4 bases and J by 3 bases, 7 bases remained unmatched. For the CDR3, the DNA is TGCAGCGTTGGGGGGACAGGGAGTAGCTACGAGCAGTACTTC. Translated: CSVGGTGSSYEQYF.

This chain connects TRBV10-3 to TRBJ1-4; the D gene is possibly TRBD1 (5 bases). Germline V gives CDR1 ENHRY, CDR2 SYGVKD. The CDR3 spans 14 residues. The V and J ends lost 6 bases and 2 bases respectively, with 10 bases between them. CDR3 sequence: CAIRAGTTNEKLFF. CDR3 DNA: TGTGCCATCAGGGCGGGGACCACTAATGAAAAACTGTTTTTT.

This rearrangement joins TRBV20-1 to TRBJ2-2; the D is unclear. The germline V gene has CDR1 DFQATT and CDR2 SNEGSKA (reference sequence). V lost 6 bases and J lost 5, with 10 bases in between. CDR3 length: 12 amino acids. The CDR3 region has the DNA TGCAGTGCCCAAGGCCCGACCGGGGAGCTGTTTTTT. Residues: CSAQGPTGELFF.

This clonotype appeared many times. The V gene is TRBV7-9, the J gene TRBJ1-1; TRBD1 might be the D (6 bases). The CDR3 contains 16 residues. Trimming stripped 5 bases from V and 0 bases from J, with 16 bases between. Germline lookup yields CDR1 SEHNR and CDR2 FQNEAQ (reference sequence). CDR3 in amino acids: CASSPLGGSLNTEAFF. CDR3 sequence (DNA): TGTGCCAGCAGCCCGCTAGGGGGAAGCCTGAACACTGAAGCTTTCTTT.